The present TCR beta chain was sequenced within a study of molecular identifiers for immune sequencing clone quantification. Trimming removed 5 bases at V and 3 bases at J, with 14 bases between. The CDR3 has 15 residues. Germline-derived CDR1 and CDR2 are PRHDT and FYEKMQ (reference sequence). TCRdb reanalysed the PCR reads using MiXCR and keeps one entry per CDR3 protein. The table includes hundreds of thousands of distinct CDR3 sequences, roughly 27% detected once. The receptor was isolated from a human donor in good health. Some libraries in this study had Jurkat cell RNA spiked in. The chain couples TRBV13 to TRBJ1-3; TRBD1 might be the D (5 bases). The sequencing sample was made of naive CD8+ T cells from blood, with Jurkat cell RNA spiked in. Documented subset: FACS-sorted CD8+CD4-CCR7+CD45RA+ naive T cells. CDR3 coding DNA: TGTGCCAGCAGCGGCAGGGTCTTGGGTGGAAACACCATATATTTT. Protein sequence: CASSGRVLGGNTIYF.